The rows below give T cell receptor beta chains drawn from one sample of a study of PD-1 blockade in classical Hodgkin lymphoma. Generated by immunoSEQ multiplex PCR, the TCRdb table keeps only in-frame clones and is missing some. The profile shows some 96,000 clones, 80% to 85% of them singletons. The sequenced sample was peripheral blood mononuclear cells (PBMCs), obtained at baseline. All receptors derive from a human donor with classical Hodgkin lymphoma. CDR3s leave out the opening cysteine and the closing phenylalanine or tryptophan. Each record gives: V gene, CDR3 protein.

V gene: TRBV29-1
CDR3 protein: SETSGTGPQY

V gene: TRBV5-1
CDR3 protein: ASSLRAGTASYEQY

V gene: TRBV6-1
CDR3 protein: ASSPGSYPYEQY

V gene: TRBV28
CDR3 protein: ASSGTLYGYT

V gene: TRBV5-1
CDR3 protein: ASSFGQGGSGELF

V gene: TRBV7-2
CDR3 protein: ASSHLQGGVTDTQY

V gene: TRBV10-3
CDR3 protein: AISRVENTGELF

V gene: TRBV7-9
CDR3 protein: ASSISRGVARHNEQF

V gene: TRBV7-2
CDR3 protein: ASRPTTGTYEQY

V gene: TRBV5-4
CDR3 protein: ASSPTGHTDTQY

V gene: TRBV2
CDR3 protein: ASSEGLAGIYEQY

V gene: TRBV7-9
CDR3 protein: ASSFGTGWNQPQH

V gene: TRBV10-2
CDR3 protein: ASSRKTLSYNSPLH

V gene: TRBV5-1
CDR3 protein: ASSLEWGSYTQY

V gene: TRBV19
CDR3 protein: ASSIRGVGAPTSQY

V gene: TRBV28
CDR3 protein: ASSVIPGQRLGYT

V gene: TRBV7-2
CDR3 protein: ASSSDGGWSEKLF

V gene: TRBV28
CDR3 protein: ASKASGGVYEQY

V gene: TRBV7-8
CDR3 protein: ASSLGLAGIYEQY

V gene: TRBV2
CDR3 protein: ASSVGGGGNTIY

V gene: TRBV18
CDR3 protein: ASSPLDSTGELF

V gene: TRBV4-1
CDR3 protein: ASSQAGLAGTTYNEQF

V gene: TRBV2
CDR3 protein: ASSEGRGHYEQY

V gene: TRBV28
CDR3 protein: ASSSVRRENYGYT

V gene: TRBV30
CDR3 protein: AYSPGGYGYT

V gene: TRBV10-3
CDR3 protein: AISKGREGNQPQH

V gene: TRBV5-1
CDR3 protein: ASGGGGVSSTDTQY

V gene: TRBV5-1
CDR3 protein: ARIMTGFFDGNTIY

V gene: TRBV6-6
CDR3 protein: ATKTSSYNEQF

V gene: TRBV28
CDR3 protein: ASSSRLAGVNLRGDEQY

V gene: TRBV11-1
CDR3 protein: ASRVPGLARAGTGELF

V gene: TRBV7-9
CDR3 protein: ASSLTGIGELF

V gene: TRBV6-5
CDR3 protein: ASRWGTEQY

V gene: TRBV18
CDR3 protein: ASSPSQGSGNQPQH

V gene: TRBV19
CDR3 protein: ASSIRDLSGEQF

V gene: TRBV11-3
CDR3 protein: ASNKPGQPQH

V gene: TRBV7-6
CDR3 protein: ASSLAARLQTNEKLF

V gene: TRBV5-1
CDR3 protein: ASSLEATTWAYEQY

V gene: TRBV28
CDR3 protein: ASRGDSGKTYNEQF

V gene: TRBV7-2
CDR3 protein: ASSPPSGRANYEQY

V gene: TRBV5-1
CDR3 protein: ASSLVGQGTEAF

V gene: TRBV30
CDR3 protein: AWSGALVGAGELF

V gene: TRBV30
CDR3 protein: AWSVLAGGVGEQF

V gene: TRBV2
CDR3 protein: ASSESPIQGPNEKLF

V gene: TRBV28
CDR3 protein: ASSLVRLAGLYNEQF

V gene: TRBV5-1
CDR3 protein: ASSRARQNQETQY

V gene: TRBV5-1
CDR3 protein: ASSHAGGGYNEQF

V gene: TRBV19
CDR3 protein: ASSWTGGLDEQY

V gene: TRBV7-9
CDR3 protein: ASSSVELNTEAF

V gene: TRBV18
CDR3 protein: ASSPTHLWATYEQY

V gene: TRBV5-4
CDR3 protein: ASSNPSGGVYNEQF

V gene: TRBV7-2
CDR3 protein: ASSPGTSGPYEQY

V gene: TRBV4-2
CDR3 protein: ASSPVGASFQGDTQY

V gene: TRBV7-2
CDR3 protein: ASRTGLAGLEQF